What follows is one TCR beta chain and its context. Libraries were prepared by immunoSEQ multiplex PCR; TCRdb keeps only in-frame clonotypes and omits some of them. Among approximately 2,300,000 clones, 92% were seen once, and the ten largest hold 0.37%. The sample comes from a study of shared clonotypes between healthy human individuals. Looked up from germline, CDR1 is MGHRA and CDR2 is YSYEKL. V shed 11 bases and J shed 0 bases, with 17 bases lying between them. There are 15 residues in the CDR3. The chain uses TRBV4-1 and TRBJ1-3; tentative D call: TRBD1 (6 bases). The clonotype comes from a man between 18 and 35 years old in good health. Some clones in this sample may be carry-over from other donors' samples. Sequencing used naive CD4+ T cells from PBMCs. Described subset: CD45RA+ positively selected. CDR3 region: CASQRGAISGNTIYF. The CDR3 DNA sequence: TGCGCCTCGCAACGGGGGGCAATCTCTGGAAACACCATATATTTT.